This TCR beta chain was sequenced for a study of Graves' ophthalmopathy and Graves' hyperthyroidism (dated by TCRdb to 2017 to 2018). About the full investigation: Hyperthyroidism was defined as stable when no progression to ophthalmopathy occurred within 18 months of follow-up. The study used signatures of the TCR beta repertoire to tell Graves' ophthalmopathy apart from Graves' hyperthyroidism and to predict which patients would progress to ophthalmopathy. In total, approximately 130 blood samples were TCR-sequenced: 43 ophthalmopathy, under 80 hyperthyroidism and about 17 hyperthyroidism-to-ophthalmopathy patients. A discovery set of 100 patients (under 45 ophthalmopathy, about 58 stable hyperthyroidism) was enrolled to explore V-J signatures distinguishing ophthalmopathy from hyperthyroidism. An independent validation cohort comprised 18 to 20 hyperthyroidism patients and roughly 15 patients who later progressed from hyperthyroidism to ophthalmopathy. In five to seven hyperthyroidism patients, the T-cell repertoire of thyroid tissue was compared with the T-cell repertoire of blood. After sampling, hyperthyroidism patients received methimazole starting at 30 mg daily, and ophthalmopathy patients received high-dose intravenous methylprednisolone.

The CDR3 spans 11 residues, from the cysteine through the phenylalanine. Kept here is only the CDR3 DNA, which spans 33 bases and is read in frame from base 1. Trimming takes 6 bases from V and 7 bases from J, and the germline ends sit 9 bases apart. In this sample, this clonotype turned up many times. This receptor's antigen is unknown. No base quality values were provided; no much bigger clone lies one nucleotide off. For repertoire sequencing, the TCR beta CDR3 regions were amplified from RNA transcripts. HTBI primers and the Qiagen OneStep RT-PCR kit were used in a first-round RT-PCR, which was followed by a second-round multiplex PCR, size selection and purification. Libraries were sequenced paired-end with 100 bp reads on an Illumina HiSeq2000. As for how the authors treated the data: SOAPnuke was used to process the reads, removing any read that contained adapters or uncalled bases, had a mean Phred below 15, or lacked an exact match to the constant primer or identifier. COPE v1.2.5 was used to merge the high-quality paired reads. Each unique nucleotide sequence was defined as a clonotype, and clonotypes were aligned to IMGT TRB V, D and J references with MiTCR v1.1. Analysis was restricted to V-J combinations with a frequency above 0.0001, which covered approximately 99% of repertoires. For each V-J combination, a TCR clonal expansion and chaos score was defined as F50 clonal expansion divided by the chaos observed in the TCRdist matrix. Welch's t-statistics and random forest were used to reduce the features to some 13 V-J combinations, which were then used as input to a naive Bayes classifier. The similarity between thyroid and blood repertoires was quantified using the Morisita-Horn index. The public reads were reprocessed in TCRdb via fastp at Q25 and MiXCR, keeping in-frame beta chains. Each CDR3 protein gets just one entry, which takes the most common genes and DNA from the rows behind it. TCRdb assigned the V and J calls; the authors' analysis was not used. Counted in this sample were about 550,000 distinct CDR3 sequences; about 40% of them appeared once. Of the sample, roughly 4.5% falls within the top ten clones.

Overall study results and their limits: In validation, the model predicted ophthalmopathy progression with about 71% sensitivity and 72.22% specificity; roughly 11 predicted patients were CT-confirmed with GO in a median of approximately 6.5 months. No statistical method was used to set the sample size in advance, and the investigators knew which group each participant was assigned to. The 13-signature model separated ophthalmopathy from stable hyperthyroidism with about 86% sensitivity and about 81% specificity in cross-validation, and 80%/75% in the test set. Most of the expanded thyroid clonotypes with a frequency above 0.001 were also detected in blood, and it was suggested that the thyroid immune response may be reflected by blood repertoires.

Patients with hyperthyroidism were aged 18 to 65 years, had been newly diagnosed, and had a disease duration of less than 2 months. Patients with other autoimmune diseases, uncontrolled infections, pregnancy or lactation were excluded from the study. Diagnosis relied on clinical symptoms, serum thyroxine, TRAb, thyroid ultrasound and orbital computed tomography. Trizol reagent was used to extract the total RNA, and its quality was then checked on an Agilent 2100 Bioanalyzer. The sequence joins TRBV12-3 or TRBV12-4 to TRBJ1-1; confidence is insufficient to name the D gene. This receptor was obtained from an adult man with Graves' hyperthyroidism. Sequenced material: peripheral blood or thyroid tissue (not recorded which). This receptor carries the CDR3 CASRVRGEAFF. The sequenced DNA is TGTGCCAGCAGGGTACGGGGTGAAGCTTTCTTT.